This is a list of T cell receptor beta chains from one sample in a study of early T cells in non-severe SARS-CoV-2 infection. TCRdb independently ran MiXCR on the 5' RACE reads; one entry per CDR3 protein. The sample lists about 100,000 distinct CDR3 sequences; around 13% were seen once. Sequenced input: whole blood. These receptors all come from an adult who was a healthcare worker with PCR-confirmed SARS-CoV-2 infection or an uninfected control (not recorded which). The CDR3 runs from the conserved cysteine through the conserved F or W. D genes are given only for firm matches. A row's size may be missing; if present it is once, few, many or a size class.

CASSLTGLNTEAFF TGCGCCAGCAGCTTGACAGGGCTGAACACTGAAGCTTTCTTT TRBJ1-1 TRBV5-1 . few
CASSQESTAGYQETQYF TGCGCCAGCAGCCAAGAGAGTACGGCGGGGTACCAAGAGACCCAGTACTTC TRBJ2-5 TRBV4-1 . few
CSARTSGRWYNEQFF TGCAGTGCTAGGACTAGCGGGAGGTGGTACAATGAGCAGTTCTTC TRBJ2-1 TRBV20-1 TRBD2 few
CASSYSMVKETQYF TGTGCCAGCAGTTACTCGATGGTTAAGGAGACCCAGTACTTC TRBJ2-5 TRBV6-2/TRBV6-3 . many
CASSPGGADTQYF TGTGCCAGCAGCCCGGGCGGGGCGGATACGCAGTATTTT TRBJ2-3 TRBV7-9 . .
CASSLALQGRTDTQYF TGCGCCAGCAGCTTGGCCTTACAGGGTCGAACAGATACGCAGTATTTT TRBJ2-3 TRBV5-1 . few
CASSLGGGRPYEQYF TGTGCCAGCAGTTTAGGTGGGGGGCGTCCCTACGAGCAGTACTTC TRBJ2-7 TRBV12-3/TRBV12-4 . few
CASSQDEGQGAYNEQFF TGCGCCAGCAGCCAAGATGAGGGACAGGGGGCCTACAATGAGCAGTTCTTC TRBJ2-1 TRBV4-1 TRBD1 many
CASSLVSGSYEQYF TGTGCCAGCAGCTTGGTCAGCGGGAGCTACGAGCAGTACTTC TRBJ2-7 TRBV5-5 TRBD2 .
CSASSPGRQTEAFF TGCAGTGCTAGTTCCCCAGGGAGGCAAACTGAAGCTTTCTTT TRBJ1-1 TRBV20-1 . few
CSARERGQGLEAFF TGCAGTGCTAGAGAGAGGGGACAGGGGCTAGAAGCTTTCTTT TRBJ1-1 TRBV20-1 TRBD1 .